The 32 T cell receptor beta chains in this list originate from one sample, sequenced in a study of early T cells in non-severe SARS-CoV-2 infection. One entry per CDR3 protein results from TCRdb running MiXCR on the 5' RACE reads. The sample yields about 49,000 distinct CDR3 sequences, roughly 10% seen once. Sequencing input: whole blood. The receptors come from an adult who was a healthcare worker with PCR-confirmed SARS-CoV-2 infection or an uninfected control (not recorded which).

This clonotype has a count of ten or more. The chain uses TRBV27 and TRBJ1-1; a weak D match, TRBD1 (5 bases). CDR3 length equals 13 residues. Germline assignment: CDR1 MNHEY and CDR2 SMNVEV (reference sequence). The V end lost 5 bases, the J end lost 2 bases, and 9 bases lay between the germline ends. The CDR3 nucleotides are TGTGCCAGCAGTGGACACCTCAACACTGAAGCTTTCTTT. This encodes CASSGHLNTEAFF.

This clonotype was detected many times. The gene calls are TRBV3-1 and TRBJ2-3; 10 bases agree with TRBD2. Looked up from germline, CDR1 is LGHDT and CDR2 is YNNKEL (reference sequence). The V gene end was trimmed by 1 base and the J gene end by 3 bases; junction bases not matched to a gene: 7. The CDR3 runs 17 residues. In DNA form, the CDR3 reads TGTGCCAGCAGCCAAGTGGGAGTGACTAGCGGGACAGATACGCAGTATTTT. Protein sequence: CASSQVGVTSGTDTQYF.

Many counts were recorded for this clonotype. The rearrangement joins TRBV27 to TRBJ2-7; tentatively, D is TRBD1 (6 bases). CDR3 length: 13 amino acids. CDR1 MNHEY and CDR2 SMNVEV come from the germline V gene (reference sequence). Trimming cost V 6 bases and J 5 bases, with 14 bases left between them. CDR3 sequence: CASRGHWSHEQYF. The CDR3 region has the DNA TGTGCCAGCAGGGGACATTGGTCCCACGAGCAGTACTTC.

The V gene is TRBV4-2, the J gene TRBJ2-1; either TRBD1 or TRBD2 may fit D (5 bases each). The CDR3 spans 13 residues. Germline CDR1 and CDR2: LGHNA and YNFKEQ. V shed 5 bases and J shed 6 bases, with 11 bases lying between them. The CDR3 DNA is TGTGCCAGCAGCGGGGGACGGGTCAATGAGCAGTTCTTC. Its protein product is CASSGGRVNEQFF.

The chain is built from TRBV5-1 and TRBJ1-1; TRBD1 matches at 8 bases. Germline CDR1 and CDR2: SGHRS and YFSETQ. The CDR3 loop spans 16 amino acids. J lost 12 bases, V lost 4 bases, and 20 bases had no gene match. The CDR3 bases are TGCGCCAGCAGCAAATCCCGGACAGGGAACAGTAATGGAACTTTCTTT. Translation: CASSKSRTGNSNGTFF.

This clonotype was counted at least ten times. The rearrangement uses TRBV27 and TRBJ2-3; 8 bases fit TRBD1. Germline CDR1 is MNHEY and CDR2 is SMNVEV (reference sequence). The CDR3 spans 14 residues. V trimming: 5 bases; J trimming: 4 bases; junction bases outside the gene matches: 5. The CDR3 region is CASSRQGYPDTQYF. CDR3 in DNA: TGTGCCAGCAGTCGACAGGGGTATCCAGATACGCAGTATTTT.

The sample holds many counts of this clonotype. V and J are TRBV29-1 and TRBJ1-1; D unresolved. V was trimmed by 4 bases and J by 7 bases, leaving 16 bases between them. This CDR3 spans 13 amino acids. Germline V gives CDR1 SQVTM, CDR2 ANQGSEA. CDR3 in amino acids: CSVGQMEGSEAFF. CDR3 sequence (DNA): TGCAGCGTTGGTCAGATGGAGGGCAGTGAAGCTTTCTTT.

Regarding this clonotype: Germline and junction disagree at one end, which may indicate a read error. V gene TRBV7-9 combines with J gene TRBJ1-1; D is possibly TRBD1 (5 bases). Germline V gene data show CDR1 as SEHNR and CDR2 as FQNEAQ (reference sequence). The CDR3 has 14 amino acids. This CDR3 reads CASSPQGRGAEAFF. Written as DNA, the CDR3 is TGTGCCAGCAGCCCCCAGGGCCGTGGGGCTGAGGCTTTCTTT.

This clonotype was seen ten or more times. V is TRBV7-2 and J is TRBJ2-1, with 16 bases lining up with TRBD2. CDR3 length equals 15 residues. Germline CDR1 reads SGHTA; CDR2 reads FQGNSA. V lost 5 bases and J lost 12; bases outside the gene matches: 7. The CDR3 sequence is CASSIGTSGGARQFF. CDR3 DNA sequence: TGTGCCAGCAGCATCGGGACTAGCGGGGGGGCACGGCAGTTCTTC.

This sequence joins TRBV19 and TRBJ2-3; D is possibly TRBD1 (5 bases). The CDR3 has 12 amino acids. The ends were cut back, 3 bases at V and 8 bases at J, with 9 bases in the middle. The V gene's germline CDR1 is LNHDA and CDR2 SQIVND (reference sequence). CDR3 DNA: TGTGCCAGTAGTATGGCCAGGGCTACGCAGTATTTT. The encoded protein is CASSMARATQYF.

CDR3: CATSDPSPRGGGNEQFF. In DNA, the CDR3 is TGTGCCACCAGTGATCCATCCCCCCGCGGGGGCGGGAATGAGCAGTTCTTC. The V call is TRBV24-1, the J call TRBJ2-1, with a weak D call TRBD2 (7 bases). CDR3 length: 17 residues. V was clipped by 3 bases and J by 7 bases, with 21 bases between them. CDR1 is KGHDR and CDR2 is SFDVKD in the germline V gene.

This clonotype was observed at least ten times. The chain recombines TRBV9 with TRBJ1-6; 7 bases match TRBD1. J gave up 0 bases and V 4 bases, and 7 bases lay outside the gene matches. The CDR3 consists of 17 residues. Germline V gene data show CDR1 as SGDLS and CDR2 as YYNGEE. In DNA, the CDR3 is TGTGCCAGCAGCCTAGCGGGACAGAGCTCCTATAATTCACCCCTCCACTTT. Protein sequence: CASSLAGQSSYNSPLHF.

In this sample, this clonotype turned up many times. V and J are TRBV9 and TRBJ2-3; D gene unclear. This CDR3 is built from 18 residues. Germline-derived CDR1 and CDR2 are SGDLS and YYNGEE. Trimming took 4 bases from V and 4 from J, leaving 25 bases between them. CDR3 nucleotide sequence: TGTGCCAGCAGCCGTCCCGTCGGTGGTTCTCTGCACGCAGATACGCAGTATTTT. Protein sequence: CASSRPVGGSLHADTQYF.

This clonotype was seen repeatedly, ten times or more. The chain uses TRBV7-6 and TRBJ2-3; tentative D call: TRBD2 (6 bases). Trimming stripped 5 bases from V and 4 bases from J, with 10 bases between. The CDR3 has 13 amino acids. In germline, CDR1 is SGHVS, CDR2 FNYEAQ. In DNA form, the CDR3 reads TGTGCCAGCAGCCCCGCGGGGCCAGATACGCAGTATTTT. Protein sequence: CASSPAGPDTQYF.

This clonotype has more than one count but fewer than ten. The V and J genes are TRBV29-1 and TRBJ2-3; D not certain. Germline CDR1 reads SQVTM; CDR2 reads ANQGSEA. CDR3 length: 14 residues. Trimming removed 2 bases at V and 2 bases at J, with 11 bases between. CDR3 bases: TGCAGCGTTGAAACCCCAGATCACACAGATACGCAGTATTTT. Protein sequence: CSVETPDHTDTQYF.

This clonotype was counted ten times or more. The CDR3 spells CASSPLRLTTASNQPQHF. The CDR3 DNA is TGTGCCAGCAGCCCTCTGAGGCTGACAACTGCTAGCAATCAGCCCCAGCATTTT. The chain combines TRBV21-1 with TRBJ1-5. TRBV21-1 counts as a pseudogene. The CDR3 covers 18 residues.

This clonotype appeared many times. The gene calls are TRBV6-2 or TRBV6-3 and TRBJ2-4, with a weak D call TRBD1 (6 bases). This CDR3 contains 12 residues. CDR1 and CDR2 from the germline V gene are MNHEY and SVGEGT. Trimming removed 6 bases at V and 6 bases at J, with 9 bases between. The CDR3 here is CASSVQGNIQYF. CDR3 nucleotides: TGTGCCAGCAGCGTACAGGGAAACATTCAGTACTTC.

This chain links TRBV18 with TRBJ2-2, with D possibly TRBD2 on 5 matching bases. The V end lost 5 bases, the J end lost 5 bases, and 15 bases lay between the germline ends. Germline V CDR1 and CDR2: KGHSH, LQKENI. The CDR3 length is 15 residues. CDR3 amino acids: CASSGTGIATGELFF. The CDR3 coding sequence is TGTGCCAGCTCAGGAACCGGGATAGCTACCGGGGAGCTGTTTTTT.

This clonotype was recorded many times. The chain combines TRBV28 with TRBJ1-2; the D is unclear. The V and J ends lost 6 bases and 1 base respectively, with 24 bases between them. Germline loops: CDR1 MDHEN, CDR2 SYDVKM. This CDR3 comprises 18 residues. The CDR3 here is CASSSDWEASEINYGYTF. The CDR3 DNA reads as TGTGCCAGCAGCTCGGACTGGGAGGCCAGCGAGATTAACTATGGCTACACCTTC.

This clonotype was counted many times. The V and J genes are TRBV27 and TRBJ2-4; TRBD2 might be the D (5 bases). Germline CDR1 is MNHEY and CDR2 is SMNVEV (reference sequence). This CDR3 comprises 13 residues. Trimming pared 7 bases from V and 8 bases from J, leaving 15 bases between. The CDR3 bases are TGTGCCAGCACTAGCTCCACTCGGGACATTCAGTACTTC. Translating it yields CASTSSTRDIQYF.

In nucleotides, the CDR3 is TGTGCCAGCAGTCCACGGACTATGATCCACGAGCAGTACTTC. Translating gives CASSPRTMIHEQYF. The chain uses TRBV28 and TRBJ2-7; D may be TRBD2 (6 bases). The CDR3 covers 14 residues. Trimming removed 5 bases from V and 5 bases from J, with 16 bases in between. Germline loops: CDR1 MDHEN, CDR2 SYDVKM. Full variable domain (remainder filled in from reference TRBV28 and TRBJ2-7): DVKVTQSSRYLVKRTGEKVFLECVQDMDHENMFWYRQDPGLGLRLIYFSYDVKMKEKGDIPEGYSVSREKKERFSLILESASTNQTSMYLCASSPRTMIHEQYFGPGTRLTVT.

Ten or more counts support this clonotype. The CDR3 DNA sequence: TGTGCCAGCAGCCAGACCGGAGGGACTAGCGGGATCGAGCAGTACTTC. Protein sequence: CASSQTGGTSGIEQYF. The chain uses TRBV3-1 and TRBJ2-7; the match to TRBD2 covers 13 bases. The CDR3 extends over 16 amino acids. Germline V lookup: CDR1 LGHDT, CDR2 YNNKEL (reference sequence). The junction had 8 bases not matched to a gene; V was cut back by 3 bases and J by 6 bases.

This clonotype occurred many times. At one end the junction does not follow the germline gene, possibly because of a read error. V and J are TRBV3-1 and TRBJ2-5; TRBD1 matches at 7 bases. The CDR3 consists of 16 residues. Per germline, CDR1 LGHDT and CDR2 YNNKEL (reference sequence). The CDR3 sequence is CASSQVSGGRRETQYF. The CDR3 DNA is TGTGCCAGCAGTCAAGTATCAGGGGGTCGGAGGGAGACCCAGTACTTC.

This clonotype occurred many times. The gene calls are TRBV5-1 and TRBJ1-1, with D uncertain. Germline CDR1 and CDR2: SGHRS and YFSETQ. The CDR3 is made up of 14 amino acids. V lost 0 bases and J lost 8, with 14 bases in between. CDR3 sequence (DNA): TGCGCCAGCAGCTTGGGGTTCGAAACCAAAGAAGCTTTCTTT. This codes for CASSLGFETKEAFF.

The sample holds many counts of this clonotype. The rearrangement uses TRBV12-3 or TRBV12-4 and TRBJ2-3; D ambiguous. V shed 2 bases and J shed 0 bases, with 12 bases lying between them. This CDR3 contains 16 residues. The CDR3 is CASSLYERVSTDTQYF. In nucleotides, the CDR3 is TGTGCCAGCAGTTTATACGAGCGTGTAAGCACAGATACGCAGTATTTT.

This clonotype was observed at least ten times. V is TRBV12-3 or TRBV12-4 and J is TRBJ1-2; no clear D. The V gene lost 3 bases and the J gene lost 6 bases, with 20 bases spanning the gap. The CDR3 consists of 16 residues. The CDR3 spells CASSLASRPQRDGYTF. The DNA for the CDR3 is TGTGCCAGCAGTTTGGCTAGCAGGCCCCAAAGGGATGGCTACACCTTC.

This chain joins TRBV4-3 and TRBJ1-6, with 8 nucleotides matching TRBD1. The germline V gene has CDR1 LGHNA and CDR2 YSLEER. J was trimmed by 6 bases and V by 0 bases; bases with no gene match: 13. This CDR3 is 19 amino acids long. The CDR3 nucleotides read TGCGCCAGCAGCCAAGATTGGCCAGGGGGCGAGATGGGTAATTCACCCCTCCACTTT. Its translation: CASSQDWPGGEMGNSPLHF.

This clonotype was picked up many times. V usage is TRBV11-3 and J usage is TRBJ2-2; no reliable D call. The V gene lost 0 bases and the J gene lost 4 bases, with 6 bases spanning the gap. This CDR3 region has 14 residues. CDR1 is SGHNT and CDR2 is YENEEA in the germline V gene. The DNA of the CDR3 is TGTGCCAGCAGCTTAGAGGGTTTCACCGGGGAGCTGTTTTTT. It is translated as CASSLEGFTGELFF.

The chain uses TRBV9 and TRBJ2-2; 7 bases match TRBD1. This CDR3 spans 15 amino acids. Germline loops: CDR1 SGDLS, CDR2 YYNGEE. J lost 4 bases, V lost 4 bases, and 7 bases had no gene match. CDR3 residues: CASSPLQGRTGELFF. In DNA, the CDR3 is TGTGCCAGCAGCCCATTACAGGGGCGCACCGGGGAGCTGTTTTTT.

This clonotype appeared many times. The genes are TRBV2 and TRBJ1-5; D is possibly TRBD1 (5 bases). Germline V gene sequence: CDR1 SNHLY, CDR2 FYNNEI. The CDR3 length is 13 residues. Deletions cut 6 bases from V and 6 bases from J, with 12 bases between. This chain's CDR3 is CASSRVVGQPQHF. The CDR3 DNA sequence: TGTGCCAGCAGCAGGGTGGTCGGTCAGCCCCAGCATTTT. The full variable domain, completed using reference TRBV2 and TRBJ1-5, is EPEVTQTPSHQVTQMGQEVILRCVPISNHLYFYWYRQILGQKVEFLVSFYNNEISEKSEIFDDQFSVERPDGSNFTLKIRSTKLEDSAMYFCASSRVVGQPQHFGDGTRLSIL.

This clonotype was counted between two and nine times. The gene calls are TRBV6-1 and TRBJ2-1; possibly TRBD1 for D (6 bases). V was shortened by 5 bases and J by 8 bases, with 22 bases between the two germline ends. CDR3 length equals 16 residues. Germline V lookup: CDR1 MNHNS, CDR2 SASEGT. CDR3 loop: CASSNLQGPLPDEQFF. The CDR3 DNA reads TGTGCCAGCAGTAATCTACAGGGTCCCCTTCCCGATGAGCAGTTCTTC.

This clonotype turned up a few times. This chain links TRBV7-6 with TRBJ2-1; maybe TRBD2 (7 bases). The CDR3 contains 16 residues. The V gene lost 0 bases and the J gene lost 8 bases, with 17 bases spanning the gap. Germline lookup yields CDR1 SGHVS and CDR2 FNYEAQ. In DNA form, the CDR3 reads TGTGCCAGCAGCTTAGCCGGGGGGCGGGAACACCATGAGCAGTTCTTC. It is translated as CASSLAGGREHHEQFF.